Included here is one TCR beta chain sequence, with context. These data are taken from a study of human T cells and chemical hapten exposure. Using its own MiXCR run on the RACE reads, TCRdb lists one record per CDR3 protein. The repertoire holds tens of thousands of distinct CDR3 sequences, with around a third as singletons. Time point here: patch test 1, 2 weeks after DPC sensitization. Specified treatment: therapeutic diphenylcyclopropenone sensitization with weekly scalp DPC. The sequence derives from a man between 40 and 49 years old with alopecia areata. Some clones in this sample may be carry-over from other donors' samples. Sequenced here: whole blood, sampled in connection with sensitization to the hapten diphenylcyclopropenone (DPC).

The CDR3 reads CSASGSSGVNEQFF. The CDR3 bases are TGCAGTGCTAGCGGGTCTAGCGGAGTCAATGAGCAGTTCTTC. The V call is TRBV20-1, the J call TRBJ2-1; 7 positions match TRBD2. Germline loops: CDR1 DFQATT, CDR2 SNEGSKA (reference sequence). The CDR3 has 14 amino acids. The V segment lost 3 bases and the J segment 6 bases; nucleotides outside the gene matches: 8.